This entry lists 30 T cell receptor beta chains sequenced from one sample in a study of shared clonotypes between healthy human individuals. CD45RO-negative CD8 cells positively selected for CCR7 made up the naive population, which excluded terminally differentiated effector memory CD45RA+ cells. Only in-frame clones appear in the TCRdb table, and some are missing; sequencing was by immunoSEQ multiplex PCR. The sample yields about 820,000 clones, 80% to 95% seen once. Sequenced material: naive CD8+ T cells sorted from blood. The receptors originated from a man aged 25 to 40 in good health.

On this clone itself: Other nucleotide sequences in the sample specify the same CDR3. CDR3 nucleotide sequence: TGTGCCAGCAGCCCACAGGGGAACACTGAAGCTTTCTTT. Residues: CASSPQGNTEAFF. This chain joins TRBV27 and TRBJ1-1, with TRBD1 as a possible D gene (6 bases). CDR3 size: 13 residues. The germline CDR1 and CDR2 sequences are MNHEY and SMNVEV (reference sequence). V gave up 6 bases and J gave up 1 base, with 9 bases separating them.

V is TRBV6-1 and J is TRBJ1-5; 7 nucleotides agree with TRBD1. The CDR3 extends over 13 amino acids. The germline CDR1 and CDR2 sequences are MNHNS and SASEGT. The V segment lost 6 bases and the J segment 5 bases; nucleotides outside the gene matches: 4. CDR3 in amino acids: CASSETGYQPQHF. In DNA form, the CDR3 reads TGTGCCAGCAGCGAGACAGGGTATCAGCCCCAGCATTTT.

This chain links TRBV29-1 with TRBJ2-2; D is ambiguous. Trimming left V 2 bases short and J 2 bases short, with 6 bases between. Germline loops: CDR1 SQVTM, CDR2 ANQGSEA. This CDR3 contains 13 residues. DNA for the CDR3: TGCAGCGTTGAACATTCTAACACCGGGGAGCTGTTTTTT. This encodes CSVEHSNTGELFF.

A note on this clone: Within the sample, other DNA sequences also encode this same CDR3. The chain has TRBV18 and TRBJ2-7, with TRBD1 matching over 8 bases. In germline, CDR1 is KGHSH, CDR2 LQKENI. Trimming cost V 3 bases and J 3 bases; bases outside gene matches: 7. The CDR3 is 15 residues long. CDR3 nucleotides: TGTGCCAGCTCACCCGACAGGGGAGGAGGCTACGAGCAGTACTTC. It specifies CASSPDRGGGYEQYF.

The chain links TRBV19 to TRBJ2-3; D may be TRBD1 or TRBD2 (5 bases each). The germline V and J ends were trimmed by 4 bases and 4 bases, with 18 bases remaining between them. This CDR3 has 16 residues. Germline V lookup: CDR1 LNHDA, CDR2 SQIVND (reference sequence). The CDR3 spells CASSTRDQQGADTQYF. The CDR3 region has the DNA TGTGCCAGTAGTACTCGGGACCAGCAAGGGGCAGATACGCAGTATTTT.

The V gene is TRBV27, the J gene TRBJ2-1, with a possible D match to TRBD1 (5 bases). Germline assignment: CDR1 MNHEY and CDR2 SMNVEV (reference sequence). The CDR3 is 12 amino acids. Trimming took off 5 bases at V and 7 bases at J, with 9 bases between the two ends. The chain's CDR3 is CASSPQVNEQFF. DNA of the CDR3: TGTGCCAGCAGTCCACAGGTAAATGAGCAGTTCTTC.

V is TRBV9 and J is TRBJ2-1; 10 bases match TRBD1. This CDR3 has 16 amino acids. The germline V gene encodes CDR1 SGDLS and CDR2 YYNGEE. V lost 4 bases to trimming and J lost 3 bases; unmatched junction nucleotides: 7. In DNA form, the CDR3 reads TGTGCCAGCAGCCCAAAGGACAGGGGGGTCTACAATGAGCAGTTCTTC. This gives the protein CASSPKDRGVYNEQFF.

This chain joins TRBV7-9 and TRBJ2-2; D unclear. The CDR3 runs 14 residues. CDR1 SEHNR and CDR2 FQNEAQ come from the germline V gene (reference sequence). The V gene lost 1 base and the J gene lost 2 bases, with 5 bases spanning the gap. CDR3 coding DNA: TGTGCCAGCAGCTTAGGGGAAAACACCGGGGAGCTGTTTTTT. This codes for CASSLGENTGELFF.

This rearrangement joins TRBV29-1 to TRBJ2-2; 7 positions match TRBD1. The CDR3 has 14 residues. Germline CDR1 reads SQVTM; CDR2 reads ANQGSEA. J gave up 4 bases and V 7 bases, and 9 bases lay outside the gene matches. The CDR3 nucleotides are TGCAGCGCACTGACAGGGATGAGCACCGGGGAGCTGTTTTTT. This translates into CSALTGMSTGELFF.

The chain recombines TRBV7-9 with TRBJ2-1; D might be TRBD1 or TRBD2, each matching 7 bases. V was pared by 5 bases and J by 0 bases, with 17 bases between. The length of the CDR3 is 17 residues. Germline lookup yields CDR1 SEHNR and CDR2 FQNEAQ (reference sequence). The chain's CDR3 is CASSLRAGDSSYNEQFF. The CDR3, as DNA: TGTGCCAGCAGCCTTCGGGCGGGGGACAGCTCCTACAATGAGCAGTTCTTC.

For this clone: A read error may account for a junction end that differs from germline. The gene calls are TRBV6-5 and TRBJ2-1; TRBD1 might be the D (6 bases). This CDR3 is 13 amino acids long. Looked up from germline, CDR1 is MNHEY and CDR2 is SVGAGI. DNA for the CDR3: TGTGCCAGCAGTTACCAGCGACAGGTGGCCTTGGTCTTC. As protein: CASSYQRQVALVF.

The chain links TRBV7-2 to TRBJ2-7, with 8 bases matching TRBD2. Trimming took 4 bases from V and 4 from J; bases not matched to a gene: 12. The CDR3 is 16 residues long. CDR1 SGHTA and CDR2 FQGNSA come from the germline V gene. In DNA, the CDR3 is TGTGCCAGCAGCTCGGGGTTCTTAAGCGGGAGTTACGAGCAGTACTTC. This translates into CASSSGFLSGSYEQYF.

The chain uses TRBV5-6 and TRBJ2-1, with 7 bases fitting TRBD2. The germline V gene encodes CDR1 SGHDT and CDR2 YYEEEE. V was clipped by 1 base and J by 8 bases; unmatched bases: 6. The CDR3 covers 14 residues. CDR3 bases: TGTGCCAGCAGCTTGTGGCGGGAGTCGTATGAGCAGTTCTTC. Its protein is CASSLWRESYEQFF.

The rearrangement links TRBV28 to TRBJ2-1; perhaps TRBD2 as D (5 bases). The CDR3 runs to 14 residues. With 10 bases removed from V and 0 bases from J, the gap between germline ends came to 13 bases. In germline, CDR1 is MDHEN, CDR2 SYDVKM. CDR3 nucleotide sequence: TGTGCCATCTCGTCCCGGGGCTCCTACAATGAGCAGTTCTTC. Its protein product is CAISSRGSYNEQFF.

This chain connects TRBV11-2 to TRBJ2-1, with D perhaps TRBD1 (5 bases). Trimming took 4 bases from V and 12 from J, leaving 10 bases between them. CDR3 size: 11 residues. Germline CDR1 reads SGHAT; CDR2 reads FQNNGV. The CDR3 protein is CASSSRAGQFF. In nucleotides, the CDR3 is TGTGCCAGCAGCTCCAGGGCAGGGCAGTTCTTC.

The V and J genes are TRBV28 and TRBJ2-5; 10 bases are shared with TRBD1. V was pared by 3 bases and J by 3 bases, with 4 bases of the junction left unmatched. The CDR3 sequence is 15 residues long. The germline CDR1 and CDR2 sequences are MDHEN and SYDVKM. The CDR3: CASSFGDRGKETQYF. In nucleotides, the CDR3 is TGTGCCAGCAGTTTCGGGGACAGGGGTAAAGAGACCCAGTACTTC. Filled out from reference TRBV28 and TRBJ2-5, the complete variable domain reads DVKVTQSSRYLVKRTGEKVFLECVQDMDHENMFWYRQDPGLGLRLIYFSYDVKMKEKGDIPEGYSVSREKKERFSLILESASTNQTSMYLCASSFGDRGKETQYFGPGTRLLVL.

This chain joins TRBV5-6 and TRBJ2-7, with 7 bases aligning to TRBD1. Trimming cost V 1 base and J 6 bases; bases outside gene matches: 7. The CDR3 length is 14 residues. CDR1 SGHDT and CDR2 YYEEEE come from the germline V gene. CDR3 in amino acids: CASSLMTGLREQYF. The CDR3 region has the DNA TGTGCCAGCAGCTTGATGACAGGGTTGCGCGAGCAGTACTTC.

The gene calls are TRBV29-1 and TRBJ1-2; TRBD1 matches at 10 bases. Germline trimming cut 5 bases from V and 7 bases from J; bases unmatched to any gene: 7. CDR1 is SQVTM and CDR2 is ANQGSEA in the germline V gene. The CDR3 has 13 amino acids. The CDR3 region is CSVKGTGEIGYTF. The CDR3 region has the DNA TGCAGCGTTAAAGGGACAGGGGAAATTGGCTACACCTTC.

The V gene is TRBV15, the J gene TRBJ1-2; 9 positions match TRBD1. Trimming at V came to 5 bases and at J to 3 bases, leaving 4 bases not matched to a gene. The CDR3 runs 14 residues. The germline CDR1 and CDR2 sequences are LNHNV and YYDKDF (reference sequence). In nucleotides, the CDR3 is TGTGCCACCAGCTTCGGGACAGGGTACTATGGCTACACCTTC. Its translation: CATSFGTGYYGYTF.

The V and J genes are TRBV4-1 and TRBJ2-7, with 7 bases matching TRBD2. J gave up 3 bases and V 2 bases, and 4 bases lay outside the gene matches. This CDR3 is built from 14 residues. Germline V gives CDR1 MGHRA, CDR2 YSYEKL. The CDR3 DNA reads TGCGCCAGCAGCCAATGGGGGGGGGACTACGAGCAGTACTTC. This translates into CASSQWGGDYEQYF.

The chain couples TRBV7-9 to TRBJ2-7, with D possibly being TRBD1 or TRBD2 (5 bases each). V was shortened by 4 bases and J by 4 bases, with 8 bases between the two germline ends. The V gene's germline CDR1 is SEHNR and CDR2 FQNEAQ (reference sequence). The CDR3 has 12 amino acids. CDR3 DNA: TGTGCCAGCAGCTCCAGGGAGTACGAGCAGTACTTC. Its translation is CASSSREYEQYF.

This clone appeared once. CDR3: CASSQDYTDTQYF. The CDR3 DNA sequence: TGCGCCAGCAGCCAAGATTACACAGATACGCAGTATTTT. The J gene is TRBJ2-3, the V gene TRBV4-3; D remains ambiguous. The CDR3 consists of 13 residues. Between the trimmed V and J ends, which lost 0 bases and 2 bases, there was a span of 3 bases. Germline loops: CDR1 LGHNA, CDR2 YSLEER.

V usage is TRBV4-3 and J usage is TRBJ2-1, with D hard to call. Germline assignment: CDR1 LGHNA and CDR2 YSLEER. This CDR3 is built from 14 residues. V was shortened by 1 base and J by 6 bases, with 10 bases between the two germline ends. CDR3 coding DNA: TGCGCCAGCAGCCAAGTCCCCTCACGCAATGAGCAGTTCTTC. Amino acids: CASSQVPSRNEQFF.

The chain uses TRBV4-1 and TRBJ1-2; 7 bases map to TRBD1. The CDR3 totals 13 residues. The J segment lost 8 bases and the V segment lost 1 base, leaving 4 bases of the junction unmatched. Per the germline V gene, CDR1 is MGHRA and CDR2 is YSYEKL. The CDR3 region is CASSQGTGGGYTF. Written as DNA, the CDR3 is TGCGCCAGCAGCCAAGGGACAGGAGGAGGCTACACCTTC.

In the case of this clone: The same CDR3 also results from other DNA sequences found in this sample. The rearrangement joins TRBV29-1 to TRBJ1-2; D unclear. The V end lost 2 bases, the J end lost 5 bases, and 6 bases lay between the germline ends. The CDR3 covers 11 residues. CDR1 and CDR2 (germline): SQVTM, ANQGSEA. CDR3 protein: CSVEMRYGYTF. Here the CDR3 DNA reads TGCAGCGTTGAAATGAGATATGGCTACACCTTC.

The chain uses TRBV11-2 and TRBJ2-7; 7 bases are shared with TRBD2. The CDR3 consists of 15 residues. CDR1 and CDR2 from the germline V gene are SGHAT and FQNNGV. With V trimmed by 6 bases and J by 0 bases, 8 bases remained unmatched. The CDR3 is CASSAPGGSSYEQYF. CDR3 coding DNA: TGTGCCAGCAGTGCCCCGGGCGGGAGCTCCTACGAGCAGTACTTC.

V is TRBV27 and J is TRBJ2-1; D remains ambiguous. The CDR3 is made up of 12 amino acids. Germline loops: CDR1 MNHEY, CDR2 SMNVEV (reference sequence). The V end was cut by 3 bases, the J end by 10 bases, with 10 bases between. DNA of the CDR3: TGTGCCAGCAGTTTCCGAAAGAGGGAGCAGTTCTTC. This sequence encodes CASSFRKREQFF.

The chain employs TRBV19 and TRBJ2-2; D might be TRBD1 (5 bases). This CDR3 spans 15 amino acids. Germline-derived CDR1 and CDR2 are LNHDA and SQIVND (reference sequence). Trimming shortened V by 1 base and J by 4 bases, and 10 bases separated the two germline ends. The CDR3 nucleotides read TGTGCCAGTAGTATAGGGAGACAGTTCACCGGGGAGCTGTTTTTT. Translating gives CASSIGRQFTGELFF.

The chain uses TRBV5-1 and TRBJ2-2; D is tentatively TRBD1 or TRBD2 (5 bases each). With 3 bases removed from V and 6 bases from J, the gap between germline ends came to 18 bases. The CDR3 runs to 16 residues. Germline CDR1 and CDR2: SGHRS and YFSETQ. The CDR3 loop is CASSSLGGIGAGELFF. CDR3 sequence (DNA): TGCGCCAGCAGCTCCCTTGGGGGTATCGGTGCCGGGGAGCTGTTTTTT.

This chain connects TRBV4-1 to TRBJ1-1; 8 bases are a match to TRBD1. Losses at the gene ends were 2 bases for V and 6 bases for J; bases not matched to a gene: 5. The CDR3 is 14 amino acids. Germline-derived CDR1 and CDR2 are MGHRA and YSYEKL. The CDR3 DNA is TGCGCCAGCAGCCAAACTCAGGGGGCCGCTGAAGCTTTCTTT. This gives the protein CASSQTQGAAEAFF.